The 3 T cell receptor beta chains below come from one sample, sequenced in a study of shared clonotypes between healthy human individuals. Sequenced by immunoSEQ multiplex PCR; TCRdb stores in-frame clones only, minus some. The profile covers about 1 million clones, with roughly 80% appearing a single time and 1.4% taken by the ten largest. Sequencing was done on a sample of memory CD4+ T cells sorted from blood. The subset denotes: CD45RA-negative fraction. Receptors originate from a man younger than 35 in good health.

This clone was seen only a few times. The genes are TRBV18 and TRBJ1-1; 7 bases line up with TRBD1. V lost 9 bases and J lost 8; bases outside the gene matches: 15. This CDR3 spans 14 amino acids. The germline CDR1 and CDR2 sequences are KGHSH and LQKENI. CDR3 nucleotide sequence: TGTGCCAGTATTAAGACAGGGACGAACAGGGAAGCTTTCTTT. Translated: CASIKTGTNREAFF.

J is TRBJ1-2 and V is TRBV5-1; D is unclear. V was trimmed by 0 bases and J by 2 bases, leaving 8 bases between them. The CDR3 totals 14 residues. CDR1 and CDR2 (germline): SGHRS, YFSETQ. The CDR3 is CASSLDGENYGYTF. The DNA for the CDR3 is TGCGCCAGCAGCTTGGATGGTGAGAACTATGGCTACACCTTC.

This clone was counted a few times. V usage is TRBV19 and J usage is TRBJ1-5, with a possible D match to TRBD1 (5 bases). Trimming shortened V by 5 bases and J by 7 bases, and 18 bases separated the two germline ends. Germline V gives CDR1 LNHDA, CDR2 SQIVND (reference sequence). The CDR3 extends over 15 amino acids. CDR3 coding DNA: TGTGCCAGTAGTCCCCGGACAAGGGAGGCCCAGCCCCAGCATTTT. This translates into CASSPRTREAQPQHF.